The clone carrying this T cell receptor beta chain turned up a few times. The antigen remains undetermined. Germline CDR1 DFQATT, CDR2 SNEGSKA (reference sequence). CDR3 length equals 14 residues. Trimming at V came to 5 bases and at J to 6 bases, leaving 7 bases not matched to a gene. This sample was included in a study of CD8 T cells in ankylosing spondylitis. Study-level results: Clones linked to disease were reported to show significant enrichment in matched ankylosing spondylitis synovial fluid. Ankylosing spondylitis blood seemed to carry a telltale TCR beta motif made of fewer than ten highly homologous variants.

Molecular-barcoded quantitative 5'-RACE produced these TCR beta libraries. One entry per CDR3 protein results from TCRdb running MiXCR on the 5' RACE reads. The table has 350,000 to 450,000 distinct CDR3 sequences, about 24% seen once. The clonotype comes from a male donor with ankylosing spondylitis. The rearrangement links TRBV20-1 to TRBJ2-3, with 11 bases lining up with TRBD2. Sequencing was performed on blood, either unsorted or a sorted T cell fraction (not recorded which). The CDR3 reads CSAYSGRAVDTQYF. CDR3 sequence (DNA): TGCAGTGCTTATAGCGGGAGGGCCGTGGATACGCAGTATTTT.